This T cell receptor beta chain was found in a study of naive and memory T cell subsets. The study's findings and limits: In CD4 and CD8 cells, diversity dropped from naive through EMRA. Naive repertoires, especially CD8, held a few larger clonotypes, possibly memory cells re-expressing CD45RA. Activation and differentiation may alter RNA-based TCR counts.

This clonotype has at least ten counts. Its antigen is not identified. The beta constant-region primer was an equimolar mix of two oligonucleotides covering TRBC1 and TRBC2. The ligated cDNA underwent four PCR rounds using SP2 and nested alpha and beta constant-region primers. Each CDR3 protein is one row after TCRdb ran MiXCR on the UMI-ligation and nested PCR reads. The repertoire consists of 90,000 to 120,000 distinct CDR3 sequences, with 14% occurring once and the leading ten covering around 3%. After the first PCR, alpha and beta chain libraries were processed separately. Cells stained for CD3, CD4, CD8, CD45RA, CD27 and viability were sorted into four CD45RA/CD27 subsets. The trim removed 5 bases at V and 4 bases at J, leaving 3 bases unmatched. This CDR3 comprises 13 residues. The germline CDR1 and CDR2 sequences are SGHTA and FQGTGA.

This rearrangement joins TRBV7-3 to TRBJ2-5, with 8 positions matching TRBD1. Sequencing was done on a sample of naive CD8+ T cells from blood. The sequence was obtained from a human donor in good health. The CDR3 loop is CASSADRGETQYF. In nucleotides, the CDR3 is TGTGCCAGCAGCGCCGACAGGGGAGAGACCCAGTACTTC. The variable domain in full, with the rest retrieved from reference TRBV7-3 and TRBJ2-5, is GAGVSQTPSNKVTEKGKYVELRCDPISGHTALYWYRQSLGQGPEFLIYFQGTGAADDSGLPNDRFFAVRPEGSVSTLKIQRTERGDSAVYLCASSADRGETQYFGPGTRLLVL.